Included here is one T cell receptor beta chain sequence, with context. Expressed TCRB transcripts got sequenced, as all isolated RNA was reverse transcribed. Measured with immunoSEQ multiplex PCR; TCRdb has only the in-frame clones, and not every one. Here the sample spans about 360,000 clones, approximately 12% being singletons. The data derive from a study of beta chain features in type 1 diabetes. The ends lost 4 bases at V and 8 bases at J; junction bases unmatched: 5. The CDR3 contains 13 residues. Germline values: CDR1 SGHRS, CDR2 YFSETQ. Specimen: naive CD4+ T cells from blood. The receptor was isolated from a man between 18 and 35 years old in good health. V and J are TRBV5-1 and TRBJ1-4; the match to TRBD1 covers 7 bases. The CDR3 region is CASSRQGQEKLFF. Here the CDR3 DNA reads TGCGCCAGCAGCCGACAGGGTCAGGAAAAACTGTTTTTT.